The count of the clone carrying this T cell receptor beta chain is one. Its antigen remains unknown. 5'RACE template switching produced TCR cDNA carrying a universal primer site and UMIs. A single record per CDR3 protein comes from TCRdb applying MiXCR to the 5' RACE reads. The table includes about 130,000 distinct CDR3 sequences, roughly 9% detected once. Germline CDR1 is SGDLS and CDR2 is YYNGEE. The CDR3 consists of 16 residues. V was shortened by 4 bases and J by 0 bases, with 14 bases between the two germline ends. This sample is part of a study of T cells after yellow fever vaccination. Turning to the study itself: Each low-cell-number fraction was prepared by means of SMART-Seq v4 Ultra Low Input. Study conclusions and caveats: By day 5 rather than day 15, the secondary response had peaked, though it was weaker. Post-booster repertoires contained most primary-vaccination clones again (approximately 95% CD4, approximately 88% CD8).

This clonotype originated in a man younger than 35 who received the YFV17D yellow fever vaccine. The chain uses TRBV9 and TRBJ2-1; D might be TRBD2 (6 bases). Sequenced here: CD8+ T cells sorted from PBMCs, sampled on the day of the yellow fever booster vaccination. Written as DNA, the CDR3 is TGTGCCAGCAGCTCCTTCTTGCGGGACTCCTACAATGAGCAGTTCTTC. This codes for CASSSFLRDSYNEQFF. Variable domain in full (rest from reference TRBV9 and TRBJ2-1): DSGVTQTPKHLITATGQRVTLRCSPRSGDLSVYWYQQSLDQGLQFLIQYYNGEERAKGNILERFSAQQFPDLHSELNLSSLELGDSALYFCASSSFLRDSYNEQFFGPGTRLTVL.